These T cell receptor beta chains were read from a single sample in a study of Ad26.COV2.S vaccination and SARS-CoV-2 variants. The assay was immunoSEQ multiplex PCR, and TCRdb's table has in-frame clones only and misses some. The table lists roughly 390,000 clones, 88% of them singletons. The specimen was peripheral blood, collected in a trial of Ad26.COV2.S vaccine versus placebo. These receptors all come from a person between 18 and 65 years old who received the Ad26.COV2.S COVID-19 vaccine or a placebo. The CDR3 runs from the conserved cysteine through the conserved F or W. Each record gives: CDR3 length, V gene, J gene, clone size, D gene, CDR3 DNA, CDR3 protein. The D gene is left open where the match is weak. Not all rows give a size; the values are once, few, many and, for expanded clones, a class.

14	TRBV2	TRBJ2-1	NA	NA	TGTGCCAGCAGTGGTGGCAGCTGGAAACACGAGCAGTTCTTC	CASSGGSWKHEQFF
14	TRBV3-1/TRBV3-2	TRBJ2-2	NA	NA	TGTGCCAGCAGCCTGGAGGGGGGGTCCGGGGAGCTGTTTTTT	CASSLEGGSGELFF
14	TRBV7-9	TRBJ1-1	once	NA	TGTGCCAGCAGCTATTTAGGGACTTCCACTGAAGCTTTCTTT	CASSYLGTSTEAFF
15	TRBV11-2	TRBJ2-7	NA	NA	TGTGCCAGCAGCTTAGAAGGGGGGCTCTCCTACGAGCAGTACTTC	CASSLEGGLSYEQYF
13	TRBV27	TRBJ1-2	NA	NA	TGTGCCAGTAGCCCGGGACACTACTATGGCTACACCTTC	CASSPGHYYGYTF
14	TRBV7-9	TRBJ1-2	NA	NA	TGTGCCAGCAGCTTAGAGGGATTGAACTATGGCTACACCTTC	CASSLEGLNYGYTF
15	TRBV29-1	TRBJ2-5	NA	NA	TGCAGCGTTGAGGGTTCGAGGGCCAAGACGGAGACCCAGTACTTC	CSVEGSRAKTETQYF
16	TRBV7-9	TRBJ1-4	NA	TRBD1	TGTGCCAGCAGCTTTACACAGGGGGTCACTAATGAAAAACTGTTTTTT	CASSFTQGVTNEKLFF
14	TRBV27	TRBJ1-1	few	NA	TGTGCCAGCAGTTTGGCAGGGCGTTTGGCTGAAGCTTTCTTT	CASSLAGRLAEAFF
15	TRBV10-1	TRBJ2-3	once	NA	TGCGCCAGCAGTGACGGGACCGGATTTACAGATACGCAGTATTTT	CASSDGTGFTDTQYF
13	TRBV28	TRBJ1-4	NA	NA	TGTGCCAGCAGCTGGACAGACGCTGAAAAACTGTTTTTT	CASSWTDAEKLFF
13	TRBV2	TRBJ1-1	NA	NA	TGTGCCAGCAGTGAAGACGGTGGTACTGAAGCTTTCTTT	CASSEDGGTEAFF
18	TRBV5-6	TRBJ2-5	NA	TRBD1	TGTGCCAGCAGCTGGAATGGTAGGGACAGAGACTACCAAGAGACCCAGTACTTC	CASSWNGRDRDYQETQYF
14	TRBV5-5	TRBJ1-2	NA	NA	TGTGCCAGCAGCTTGAAGGGCAATCCTTATGGCTACACCTTC	CASSLKGNPYGYTF
14	TRBV6-5	TRBJ1-4	NA	NA	TGTGCCAGCAGCTCACATGGGACTAATGAAAAACTGTTTTTT	CASSSHGTNEKLFF
14	TRBV7-8	TRBJ2-1	NA	NA	TGTGCCAGCAGCCGTGGACAGACTTACAATGAGCAGTTCTTC	CASSRGQTYNEQFF
15	TRBV4-1	TRBJ1-2	NA	NA	TGCGCCAGCAGCCAAGTTAGTGCTACCGAGGGAGGCTACACCTTC	CASSQVSATEGGYTF
16	TRBV7-9	TRBJ1-5	NA	TRBD1	TGTGCCAGCAGCTTAGTAGGGCAGGGGGTTAATCAGCCCCAGCATTTT	CASSLVGQGVNQPQHF
13	TRBV19	TRBJ1-6	NA	NA	TGTGCCAGTAGTGACACCAATAATTCACCCCTCCACTTT	CASSDTNNSPLHF
11	TRBV30	TRBJ1-1	NA	NA	TGTGCCGCCGTGGGGTACACTGAAGCTTTCTTT	CAAVGYTEAFF
14	TRBV6-2/TRBV6-3	TRBJ1-6	NA	TRBD1	TGTGCCAGCAGCCCCGCCCAGGGGGGTTCACCCCTCCACTTT	CASSPAQGGSPLHF
14	TRBV7-2	TRBJ2-1	NA	TRBD2	TGTGCCAGCAGCTCAAGCGGGGGGGTCAATGAGCAGTTCTTC	CASSSSGGVNEQFF
15	TRBV7-2	TRBJ1-3	once	TRBD1	TGTGCCAGCAGCTTATATGCAGGGGGAGGAAACACCATATATTTT	CASSLYAGGGNTIYF
16	TRBV2	TRBJ2-3	NA	TRBD1	TGTGCCAGCAGCTCCCCGGGACAGGGGACTATAGATACGCAGTATTTT	CASSSPGQGTIDTQYF
12	TRBV4-1	TRBJ2-2	NA	NA	TGCGCCAGTCCCTCTGTAACCGGGGAGCTGTTTTTT	CASPSVTGELFF
10	TRBV2	TRBJ1-1	few	NA	TGTGCCAGCAAGTGGATTGAAGCTTTCTTT	CASKWIEAFF
14	TRBV11-2	TRBJ2-3	NA	TRBD1	TGTGCCAGCAGCTTAGACAGGGGGAGAGATACGCAGTATTTT	CASSLDRGRDTQYF
15	TRBV6-5	TRBJ1-1	NA	NA	TGTGCCAGCAGTTACCACGGACAGATTAACACTGAAGCTTTCTTT	CASSYHGQINTEAFF
15	TRBV7-9	TRBJ2-7	NA	NA	TGTGCCAGCAGCTTAATCCAGGGGGGTTTCCACGAGCAGTACTTC	CASSLIQGGFHEQYF
14	TRBV5-6	TRBJ2-1	few	NA	TGTGCCAGCAGCTTGATACATCCCGACAATGAGCAGTTCTTC	CASSLIHPDNEQFF
15	TRBV15	TRBJ1-2	NA	NA	TGTGCCACCAGCAGGGACGGCAGGGTGAACTATGGCTACACCTTC	CATSRDGRVNYGYTF